These T cell receptor beta chains were read from a single sample in a study of CD8 T cells in Susac syndrome. TCRdb passed the immunoSEQ multiplex PCR reads through MiXCR, listing each CDR3 protein once. Among about 240,000 distinct CDR3 sequences listed, 96% were seen once. Sequencing was carried out using CD4+ T cells from PBMCs. The receptors originated from a human donor with Susac syndrome. Each CDR3 is given with its conserved first and last residue. The D gene is left open where the match is weak. Not every row has a clone size; where given, it reads once, few, many or a size class.

J: TRBJ2-7
size: NA
V: TRBV6-5
D: NA
CDR3: CAVRAAYEQYF
DNA: TGTGCCGTCAGGGCAGCCTACGAGCAGTACTTC

J: TRBJ2-3
size: NA
V: TRBV5-1
D: TRBD2
CDR3: CATTPGLAGSTDTQYF
DNA: TGCGCCACCACGCCGGGACTAGCGGGTAGCACAGATACGCAGTATTTT

J: TRBJ2-2
size: once
V: TRBV7-3
D: NA
CDR3: CASSFSPATGELFF
DNA: TGTGCCAGCAGCTTCTCTCCGGCCACCGGGGAGCTGTTTTTT

J: TRBJ2-1
size: NA
V: TRBV7-9
D: TRBD2
CDR3: CASSPTSGIHNEQFF
DNA: TGTGCCAGCAGCCCGACTAGCGGGATACACAATGAGCAGTTCTTC

J: TRBJ2-4
size: NA
V: TRBV29-1
D: TRBD1
CDR3: CSYRQGHLSYF
DNA: TGCAGCTACCGACAGGGACATCTCTCTTACTTC

J: TRBJ2-5
size: NA
V: TRBV12-3/TRBV12-4
D: NA
CDR3: CASSPSSETQYF
DNA: TGTGCCAGCAGTCCTTCCAGTGAGACCCAGTACTTC

J: TRBJ2-7
size: NA
V: TRBV28
D: NA
CDR3: CASSGSLPFSISYEQYF
DNA: TGTGCCAGCAGTGGATCCTTGCCCTTTAGCATCTCCTACGAGCAGTACTTC

J: TRBJ2-3
size: once
V: TRBV5-1
D: TRBD2
CDR3: CASSLRGGSTDTQYF
DNA: TGCGCCAGCAGCTTGCGCGGGGGGAGCACAGATACGCAGTATTTT

J: TRBJ1-2
size: NA
V: TRBV20-1
D: TRBD1
CDR3: CSARTTGTGEFSYTF
DNA: TGCAGTGCTAGAACCACCGGGACAGGGGAATTTAGCTACACCTTC

J: TRBJ2-7
size: NA
V: TRBV12-3/TRBV12-4
D: TRBD1
CDR3: CASSPTGQGAGYF
DNA: TGTGCCAGCAGTCCAACCGGACAGGGGGCAGGGTACTTC

J: TRBJ2-1
size: NA
V: TRBV20-1
D: NA
CDR3: CSARVQVNEQFF
DNA: TGCAGTGCTAGAGTGCAGGTCAATGAGCAGTTCTTC

J: TRBJ2-7
size: few
V: TRBV3-1
D: NA
CDR3: CASSAGQSSYEQYF
DNA: TGTGCCAGCAGCGCTGGACAGAGCTCCTACGAGCAGTACTTC

J: TRBJ2-4
size: NA
V: TRBV5-1
D: TRBD2
CDR3: CASSQVPGRAAKNIQYF
DNA: TGCGCCAGCAGCCAAGTCCCCGGGAGGGCCGCCAAAAACATTCAGTACTTC

J: TRBJ1-4
size: NA
V: TRBV7-8
D: TRBD1
CDR3: CASSPDRAEKLFF
DNA: TGTGCCAGCAGTCCGGACAGGGCTGAAAAACTGTTTTTT

J: TRBJ2-7
size: NA
V: TRBV18
D: TRBD1
CDR3: CASSPRFGQATEQYF
DNA: TGTGCCAGCTCACCACGATTCGGACAGGCCACCGAGCAGTACTTC

J: TRBJ2-7
size: NA
V: TRBV29-1
D: TRBD2
CDR3: CSVDRAGSSYEQYF
DNA: TGCAGCGTTGACCGAGCGGGGAGCTCCTACGAGCAGTACTTC

J: TRBJ1-2
size: NA
V: TRBV29-1
D: NA
CDR3: CSVESGISAGYTF
DNA: TGCAGCGTTGAGTCTGGGATCAGCGCTGGCTACACCTTC

J: TRBJ2-3
size: NA
V: TRBV9
D: NA
CDR3: CASSVDPRRTDTQYF
DNA: TGTGCCAGCAGCGTAGACCCACGGCGCACAGATACGCAGTATTTT

J: TRBJ2-5
size: NA
V: TRBV12-3/TRBV12-4
D: NA
CDR3: CASLSAEAETQYF
DNA: TGTGCCAGCCTATCGGCAGAAGCGGAGACCCAGTACTTC

J: TRBJ2-7
size: NA
V: TRBV5-8
D: NA
CDR3: CASSSAASGTYEQYF
DNA: TGTGCCAGCAGCTCGGCAGCGAGCGGAACCTACGAGCAGTACTTC

J: TRBJ2-7
size: NA
V: TRBV29-1
D: TRBD2
CDR3: CSVDSAGGYEQYF
DNA: TGCAGCGTTGATTCAGCGGGAGGCTACGAGCAGTACTTC

J: TRBJ2-2
size: NA
V: TRBV14
D: TRBD2
CDR3: CASSQDLAGAAGELFF
DNA: TGTGCCAGCAGCCAAGATTTGGCGGGAGCAGCCGGGGAGCTGTTTTTT

J: TRBJ1-5
size: NA
V: TRBV27
D: NA
CDR3: CASRLMFNQPQHF
DNA: TGTGCCAGCCGACTGATGTTCAATCAGCCCCAGCATTTT

J: TRBJ2-1
size: NA
V: TRBV5-4
D: TRBD1
CDR3: CASSRGQADYNEQFF
DNA: TGTGCCAGCAGCCGGGGACAGGCGGACTACAATGAGCAGTTCTTC

J: TRBJ2-5
size: NA
V: TRBV20-1
D: NA
CDR3: CSARDFRFQQETQYF
DNA: TGCAGTGCTAGAGATTTCAGGTTTCAGCAAGAGACCCAGTACTTC

J: TRBJ1-2
size: NA
V: TRBV5-1
D: NA
CDR3: CASSGQGFSYGYTF
DNA: TGCGCCAGCAGCGGCCAGGGATTTTCCTATGGCTACACCTTC

J: TRBJ1-1
size: NA
V: TRBV4-1
D: NA
CDR3: CASSQVSVQTEAFF
DNA: TGCGCCAGCAGCCAAGTATCCGTCCAGACTGAAGCTTTCTTT

J: TRBJ2-7
size: NA
V: TRBV27
D: TRBD2
CDR3: CASRPLAGAYEQYF
DNA: TGTGCCAGCAGACCTCTAGCGGGAGCCTACGAGCAGTACTTC

J: TRBJ2-1
size: NA
V: TRBV5-6
D: NA
CDR3: CASSLVGIDNEQFF
DNA: TGTGCCAGCAGCCTCGTGGGTATAGACAATGAGCAGTTCTTC

J: TRBJ1-5
size: NA
V: TRBV24-1
D: NA
CDR3: CATSVGGPQPQHF
DNA: TGTGCCACCAGTGTTGGAGGGCCTCAGCCCCAGCATTTT

J: TRBJ2-7
size: NA
V: TRBV29-1
D: NA
CDR3: CSVDAGANYEQYF
DNA: TGCAGCGTTGACGCGGGTGCCAACTACGAGCAGTACTTC

J: TRBJ2-1
size: NA
V: TRBV7-9
D: TRBD2
CDR3: CASSHRLAASYNEQFF
DNA: TGTGCCAGCAGCCATCGACTAGCGGCCTCCTACAATGAGCAGTTCTTC

J: TRBJ1-1
size: NA
V: TRBV6-5
D: NA
CDR3: CASTKAGTEAFF
DNA: TGTGCCAGCACCAAGGCGGGGACTGAAGCTTTCTTT

J: TRBJ2-1
size: NA
V: TRBV5-1
D: TRBD2
CDR3: CASSSPTSGAPLIEFF
DNA: TGCGCCAGCAGCTCCCCCACTAGCGGGGCCCCACTGATAGAGTTCTTC

J: TRBJ2-4
size: once
V: TRBV20-1
D: TRBD2
CDR3: CSAFEREGKNIQYF
DNA: TGCAGTGCTTTCGAGCGGGAGGGGAAAAACATTCAGTACTTC

J: TRBJ1-2
size: NA
V: TRBV6-6
D: NA
CDR3: CASSYPAGSYGYTF
DNA: TGTGCCAGCAGTTACCCTGCCGGTAGCTATGGCTACACCTTC

J: TRBJ1-2
size: few
V: TRBV6-1
D: NA
CDR3: CASSGGYGYTF
DNA: TGTGCCAGCTCTGGGGGCTATGGCTACACCTTC

J: TRBJ2-6
size: NA
V: TRBV4-1
D: TRBD2
CDR3: CASSQDGGAGANVLTF
DNA: TGCGCCAGCAGCCAAGATGGGGGGGCTGGGGCCAACGTCCTGACTTTC

J: TRBJ2-5
size: NA
V: TRBV29-1
D: TRBD1
CDR3: CSVEWRQGQGTQYF
DNA: TGCAGCGTTGAATGGAGACAGGGTCAAGGGACCCAGTACTTC

J: TRBJ1-2
size: NA
V: TRBV12-3/TRBV12-4
D: TRBD1
CDR3: CASSPRQGQYGYTF
DNA: TGTGCCAGCAGCCCTAGACAGGGACAGTATGGCTACACCTTC

J: TRBJ2-1
size: NA
V: TRBV30
D: NA
CDR3: CAWDPSGSSQSYEQFF
DNA: TGTGCCTGGGACCCGTCCGGGTCCTCGCAATCCTATGAGCAGTTCTTC

J: TRBJ2-1
size: NA
V: TRBV7-9
D: NA
CDR3: CASSLSGGEQFF
DNA: TGTGCCAGCAGCTTATCAGGCGGTGAGCAGTTCTTC

J: TRBJ2-7
size: NA
V: TRBV12-3/TRBV12-4
D: NA
CDR3: CASSRPGTGSYEQYF
DNA: TGTGCCAGCAGTCGACCCGGGACCGGTTCCTACGAGCAGTACTTC

J: TRBJ1-1
size: NA
V: TRBV5-1
D: NA
CDR3: CASSLGDSMATEAFF
DNA: TGCGCCAGCAGCTTGGGGGACTCAATGGCCACTGAAGCTTTCTTT

J: TRBJ1-1
size: NA
V: TRBV18
D: NA
CDR3: CASSPHPRNTEAFF
DNA: TGTGCCAGCTCACCACACCCGCGGAACACTGAAGCTTTCTTT

J: TRBJ2-2
size: NA
V: TRBV5-1
D: NA
CDR3: CASSLERDTTGELFF
DNA: TGCGCCAGCAGCTTGGAAAGGGACACCACCGGGGAGCTGTTTTTT

J: TRBJ2-7
size: once
V: TRBV11-3
D: TRBD2
CDR3: CASSYSPGLAYEQYF
DNA: TGTGCCAGCAGCTACTCCCCGGGACTAGCCTACGAGCAGTACTTC

J: TRBJ2-7
size: NA
V: TRBV10-3
D: TRBD2
CDR3: CATTRDYSYEQYF
DNA: TGTGCCACTACCCGGGACTACTCCTACGAGCAGTACTTC

J: TRBJ1-1
size: NA
V: TRBV29-1
D: NA
CDR3: CSVLRASREAFF
DNA: TGCAGCGTTTTACGGGCCAGCAGGGAAGCTTTCTTT

J: TRBJ2-4
size: once
V: TRBV30
D: NA
CDR3: CAWSERLGGNIQYF
DNA: TGTGCCTGGAGTGAACGCCTCGGAGGGAACATTCAGTACTTC

J: TRBJ2-1
size: NA
V: TRBV2
D: TRBD2
CDR3: CASSELGLAGGVNNEQFF
DNA: TGTGCCAGCAGTGAATTGGGACTAGCGGGAGGGGTTAACAATGAGCAGTTCTTC

J: TRBJ1-4
size: NA
V: TRBV29-1
D: NA
CDR3: CSVGIATNEKLFF
DNA: TGCAGCGTGGGTATCGCAACTAATGAAAAACTGTTTTTT

J: TRBJ2-1
size: NA
V: TRBV12-3/TRBV12-4
D: NA
CDR3: CASSLRRYYNEQFF
DNA: TGTGCCAGCAGTTTGAGACGGTATTACAATGAGCAGTTCTTC

J: TRBJ1-1
size: NA
V: TRBV3-1
D: NA
CDR3: CASSPASSNTEAFF
DNA: TGTGCCAGCAGCCCGGCGAGCTCGAACACTGAAGCTTTCTTT